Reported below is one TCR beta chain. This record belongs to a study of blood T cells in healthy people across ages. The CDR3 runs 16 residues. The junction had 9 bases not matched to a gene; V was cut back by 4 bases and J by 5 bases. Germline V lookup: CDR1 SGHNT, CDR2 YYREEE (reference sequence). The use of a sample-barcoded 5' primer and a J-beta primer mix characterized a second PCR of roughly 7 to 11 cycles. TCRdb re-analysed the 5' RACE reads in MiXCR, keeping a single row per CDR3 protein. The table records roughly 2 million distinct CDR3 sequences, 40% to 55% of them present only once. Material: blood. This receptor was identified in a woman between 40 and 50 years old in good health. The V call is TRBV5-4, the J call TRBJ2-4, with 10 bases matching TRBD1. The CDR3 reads CASSPNPGTGENIQYF. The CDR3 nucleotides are TGTGCCAGCAGCCCGAACCCCGGGACAGGGGAAAACATTCAGTACTTC.